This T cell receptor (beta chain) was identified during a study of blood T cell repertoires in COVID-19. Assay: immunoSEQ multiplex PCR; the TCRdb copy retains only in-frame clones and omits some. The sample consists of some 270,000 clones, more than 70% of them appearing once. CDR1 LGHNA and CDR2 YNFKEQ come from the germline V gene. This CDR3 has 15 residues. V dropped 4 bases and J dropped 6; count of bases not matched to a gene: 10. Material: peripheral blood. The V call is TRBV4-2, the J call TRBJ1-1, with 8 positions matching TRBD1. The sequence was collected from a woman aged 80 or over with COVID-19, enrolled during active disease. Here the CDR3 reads CASSRLQGGDAEAFF. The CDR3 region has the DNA TGTGCCAGCAGCCGGTTACAGGGGGGGGACGCTGAAGCTTTCTTT.